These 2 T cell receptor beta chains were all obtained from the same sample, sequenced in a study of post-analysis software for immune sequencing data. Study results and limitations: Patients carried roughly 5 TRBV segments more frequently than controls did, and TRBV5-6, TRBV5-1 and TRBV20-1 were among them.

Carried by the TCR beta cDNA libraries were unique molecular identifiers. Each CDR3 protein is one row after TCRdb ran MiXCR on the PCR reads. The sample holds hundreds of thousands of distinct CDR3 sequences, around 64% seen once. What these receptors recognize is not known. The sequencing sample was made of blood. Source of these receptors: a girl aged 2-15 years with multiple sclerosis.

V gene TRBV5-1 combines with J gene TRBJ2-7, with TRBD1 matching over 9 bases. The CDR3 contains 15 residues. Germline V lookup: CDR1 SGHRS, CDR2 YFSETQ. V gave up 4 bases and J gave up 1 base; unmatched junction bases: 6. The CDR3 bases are TGCGCCAGCAGCGGGGCCGGGACAGGGTCCTACGAGCAGTACTTC. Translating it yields CASSGAGTGSYEQYF.

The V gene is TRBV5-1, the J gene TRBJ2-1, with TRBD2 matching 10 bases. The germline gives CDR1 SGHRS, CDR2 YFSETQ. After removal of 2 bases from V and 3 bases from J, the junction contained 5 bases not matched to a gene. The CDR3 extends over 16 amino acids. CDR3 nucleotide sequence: TGCGCCAGCAGCTTTGGCAGCGGGAGGGTCTACAATGAGCAGTTCTTC. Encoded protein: CASSFGSGRVYNEQFF.